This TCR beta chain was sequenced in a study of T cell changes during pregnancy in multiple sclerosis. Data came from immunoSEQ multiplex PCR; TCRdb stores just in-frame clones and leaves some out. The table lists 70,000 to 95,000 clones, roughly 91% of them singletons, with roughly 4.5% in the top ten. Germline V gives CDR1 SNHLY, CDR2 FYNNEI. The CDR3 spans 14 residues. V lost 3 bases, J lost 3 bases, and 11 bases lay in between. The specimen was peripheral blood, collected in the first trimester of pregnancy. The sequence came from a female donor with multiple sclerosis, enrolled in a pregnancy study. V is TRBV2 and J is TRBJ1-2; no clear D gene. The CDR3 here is CASSDHIYDYGYTF. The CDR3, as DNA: TGTGCCAGCAGTGACCACATTTATGACTATGGCTACACCTTC. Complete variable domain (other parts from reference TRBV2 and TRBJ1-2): EPEVTQTPSHQVTQMGQEVILRCVPISNHLYFYWYRQILGQKVEFLVSFYNNEISEKSEIFDDQFSVERPDGSNFTLKIRSTKLEDSAMYFCASSDHIYDYGYTFGSGTRLTVV.